This T cell receptor beta chain originates from a study of control samples from healthy donors and cancer patients. The V segment lost 5 bases and the J segment 6 bases; nucleotides outside the gene matches: 6. Germline V gives CDR1 SGHTA, CDR2 FQGTGA. The CDR3 spans 15 residues. TCRdb's table, derived via immunoSEQ multiplex PCR, lists solely in-frame clones and lacks some. The sample records around 93,000 clones, approximately 92% being singletons. Material for sequencing was blood. This receptor was identified in a human donor in good health. The donor label of this sample is uncertain. The gene calls are TRBV7-3 and TRBJ2-2, with 10 bases aligning to TRBD1. The CDR3 nucleotides read TGTGCCAGCAGCATTGGACAGGGGGGAGCCGGGGAGCTGTTTTTT. It translates to CASSIGQGGAGELFF.